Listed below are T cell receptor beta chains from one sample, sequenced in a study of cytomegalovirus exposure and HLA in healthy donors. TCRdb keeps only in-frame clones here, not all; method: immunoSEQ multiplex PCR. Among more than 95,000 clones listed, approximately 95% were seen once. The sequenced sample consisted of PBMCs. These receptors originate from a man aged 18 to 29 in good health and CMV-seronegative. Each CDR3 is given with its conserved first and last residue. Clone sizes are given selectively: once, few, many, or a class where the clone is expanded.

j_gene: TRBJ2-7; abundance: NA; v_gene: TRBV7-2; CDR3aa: CASSLGDFRAYEQYF
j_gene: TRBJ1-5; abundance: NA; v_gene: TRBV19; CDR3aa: CASSIFLGGLAEGNQPQHF
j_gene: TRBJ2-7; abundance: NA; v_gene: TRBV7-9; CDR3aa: CASSPGGQGLSYEQYF
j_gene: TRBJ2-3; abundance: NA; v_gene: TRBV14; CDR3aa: CASSRGGHSTDTQYF
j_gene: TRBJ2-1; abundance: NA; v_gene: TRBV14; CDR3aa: CASSPGTGDRYNEQFF
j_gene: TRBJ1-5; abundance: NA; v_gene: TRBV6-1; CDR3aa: CASSDFSRVSGQPQHF
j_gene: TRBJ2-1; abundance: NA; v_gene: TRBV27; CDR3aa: CASSPRPSGDEQFF
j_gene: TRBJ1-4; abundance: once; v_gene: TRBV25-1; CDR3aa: CASSEDLSEKLFF
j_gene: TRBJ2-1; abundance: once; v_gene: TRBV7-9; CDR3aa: CASSFEFHNEQFF
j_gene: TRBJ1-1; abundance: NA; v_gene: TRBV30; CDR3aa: CAWIGGLATEAFF
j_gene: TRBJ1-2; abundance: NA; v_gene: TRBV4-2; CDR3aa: CASSHAIGTGGLYGYTF
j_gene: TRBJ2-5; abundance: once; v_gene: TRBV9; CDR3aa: CASSAQHLTGQETQYF
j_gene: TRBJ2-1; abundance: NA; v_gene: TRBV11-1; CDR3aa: CASSSRDSDEQFF
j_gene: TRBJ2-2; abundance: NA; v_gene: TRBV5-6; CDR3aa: CASSYREAYTGELFF
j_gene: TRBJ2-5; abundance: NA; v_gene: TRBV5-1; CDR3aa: CASSLVGTPRETQYF
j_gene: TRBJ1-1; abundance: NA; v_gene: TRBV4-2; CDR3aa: CASSLLQGNTEAFF
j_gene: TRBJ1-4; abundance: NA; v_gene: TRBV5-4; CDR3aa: CASSAASNEKLFF
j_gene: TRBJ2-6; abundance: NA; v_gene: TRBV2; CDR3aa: CASRAGTGKGSGANVLTF
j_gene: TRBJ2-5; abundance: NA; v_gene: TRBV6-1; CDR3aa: CASSEADRSVGTQYF
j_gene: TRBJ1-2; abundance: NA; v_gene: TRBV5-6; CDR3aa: CASSLAKEIGYTF
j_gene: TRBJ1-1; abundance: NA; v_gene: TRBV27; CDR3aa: CASRWTGATEAFF
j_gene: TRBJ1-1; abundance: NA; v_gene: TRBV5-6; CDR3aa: CASSLGTVVTEAFF
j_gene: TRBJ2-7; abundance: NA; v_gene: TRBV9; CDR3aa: CASSANTGAGEQYF
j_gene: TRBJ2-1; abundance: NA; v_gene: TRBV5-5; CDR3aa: CASSPQVYNEQFF
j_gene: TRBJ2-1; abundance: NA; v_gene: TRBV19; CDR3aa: CASGDRAYNEQFF
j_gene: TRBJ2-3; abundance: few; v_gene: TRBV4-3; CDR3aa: CASSQDRDLSGDTQYF
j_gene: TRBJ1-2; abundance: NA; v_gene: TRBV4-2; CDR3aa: CASSQEDISGYTF
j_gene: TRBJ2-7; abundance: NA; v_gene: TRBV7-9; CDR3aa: CASSSPNRVDEQYF
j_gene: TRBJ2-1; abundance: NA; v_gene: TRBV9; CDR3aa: CASSVATGSYNEQFF
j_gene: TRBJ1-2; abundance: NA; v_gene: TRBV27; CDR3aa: CASSLYRGSNYGYTF
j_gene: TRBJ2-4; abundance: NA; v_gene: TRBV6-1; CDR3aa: CASSEQPYGGVSAKNIQYF
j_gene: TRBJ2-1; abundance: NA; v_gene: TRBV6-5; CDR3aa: CASSPRLAEVNEQFF
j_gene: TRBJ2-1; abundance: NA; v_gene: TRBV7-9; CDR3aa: CASSFPQREGYNEQFF
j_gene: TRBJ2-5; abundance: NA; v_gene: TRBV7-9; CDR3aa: CASSQSGVWEETQYF
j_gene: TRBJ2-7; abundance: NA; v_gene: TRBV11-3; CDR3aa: CASSSAGVREQYF
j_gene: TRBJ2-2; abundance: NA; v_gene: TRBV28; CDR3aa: CAGGKGPGPNTGELFF
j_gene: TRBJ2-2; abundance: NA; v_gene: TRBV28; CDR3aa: CASSFGVTRRGDTGELFF
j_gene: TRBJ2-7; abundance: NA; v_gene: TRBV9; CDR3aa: CASSVAVGGRVDEQYF
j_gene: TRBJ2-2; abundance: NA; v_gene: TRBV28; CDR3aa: CASSSDSRELFF
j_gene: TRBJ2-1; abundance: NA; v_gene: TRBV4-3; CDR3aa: CASSQGTRAGDDNEQFF
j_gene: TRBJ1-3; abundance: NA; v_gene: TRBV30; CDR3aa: CAWSRGPSGNTIYF
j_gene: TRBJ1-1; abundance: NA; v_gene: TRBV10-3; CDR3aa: CAIRDRQNTEAFF
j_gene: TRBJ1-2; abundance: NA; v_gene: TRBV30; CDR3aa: CAWSVSGSWNGYTF
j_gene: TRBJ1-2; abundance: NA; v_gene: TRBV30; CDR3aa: CAWSVRLEGNYGYTF
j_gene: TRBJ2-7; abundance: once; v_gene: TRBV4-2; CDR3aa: CASRDRTRGHEQYF
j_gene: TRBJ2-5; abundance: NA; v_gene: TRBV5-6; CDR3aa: CASSLYSGVQETQYF
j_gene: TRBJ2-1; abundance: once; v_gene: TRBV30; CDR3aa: CAAYGQGTRSGQFF
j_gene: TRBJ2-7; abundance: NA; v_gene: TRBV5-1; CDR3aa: CASTGGKGYEQYF
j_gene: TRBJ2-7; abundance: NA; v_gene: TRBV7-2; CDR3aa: CASSLEGGMYEQYF
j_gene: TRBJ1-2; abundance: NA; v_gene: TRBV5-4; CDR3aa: CASSLSLQGDGYGYTF
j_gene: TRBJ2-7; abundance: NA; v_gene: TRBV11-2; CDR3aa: CASSFSFTGDDEQYF
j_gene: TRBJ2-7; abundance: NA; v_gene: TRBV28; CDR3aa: CASTGASGSYEQYF
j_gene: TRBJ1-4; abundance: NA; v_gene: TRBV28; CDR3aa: CASSRQGSNEKLFF
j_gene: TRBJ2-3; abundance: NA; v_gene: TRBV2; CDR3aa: CASSSPGLAGPYTDTQYF